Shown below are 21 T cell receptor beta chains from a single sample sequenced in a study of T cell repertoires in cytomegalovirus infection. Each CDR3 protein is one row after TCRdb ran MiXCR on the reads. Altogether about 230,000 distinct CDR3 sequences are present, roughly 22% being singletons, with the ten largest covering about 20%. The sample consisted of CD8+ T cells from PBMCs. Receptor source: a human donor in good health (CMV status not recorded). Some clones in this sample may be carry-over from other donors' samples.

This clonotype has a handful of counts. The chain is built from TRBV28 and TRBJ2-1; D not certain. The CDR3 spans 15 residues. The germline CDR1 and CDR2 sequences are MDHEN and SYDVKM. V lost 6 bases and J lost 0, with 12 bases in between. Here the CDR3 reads CASSPDTSSYNEQFF. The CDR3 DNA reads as TGTGCCAGCAGCCCCGACACGAGCTCCTACAATGAGCAGTTCTTC.

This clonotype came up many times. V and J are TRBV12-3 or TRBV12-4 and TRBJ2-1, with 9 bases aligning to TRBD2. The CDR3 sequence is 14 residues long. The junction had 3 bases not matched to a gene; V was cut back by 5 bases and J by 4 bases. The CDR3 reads CASSPSGGYNEQFF. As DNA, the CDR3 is TGTGCCAGCAGTCCCAGCGGGGGGTACAATGAGCAGTTCTTC.

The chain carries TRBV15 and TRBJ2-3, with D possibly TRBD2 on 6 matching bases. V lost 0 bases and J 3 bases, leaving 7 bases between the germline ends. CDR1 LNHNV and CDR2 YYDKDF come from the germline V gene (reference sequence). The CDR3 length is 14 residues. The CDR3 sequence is CATSRDGGTDTQYF. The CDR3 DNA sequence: TGTGCCACCAGCAGAGATGGGGGGACAGATACGCAGTATTTT.

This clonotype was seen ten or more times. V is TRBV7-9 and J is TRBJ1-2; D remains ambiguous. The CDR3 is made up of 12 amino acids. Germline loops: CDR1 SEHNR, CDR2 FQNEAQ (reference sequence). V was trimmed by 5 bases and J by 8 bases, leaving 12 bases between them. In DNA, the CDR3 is TGTGCCAGCAGCCCCATGGGGAGCGGCTACACCTTC. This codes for CASSPMGSGYTF. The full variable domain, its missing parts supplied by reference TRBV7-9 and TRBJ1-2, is DTGVSQNPRHKITKRGQNVTFRCDPISEHNRLYWYRQTLGQGPEFLTYFQNEAQLEKSRLLSDRFSAERPKGSFSTLEIQRTEQGDSAMYLCASSPMGSGYTFGSGTRLTVV.

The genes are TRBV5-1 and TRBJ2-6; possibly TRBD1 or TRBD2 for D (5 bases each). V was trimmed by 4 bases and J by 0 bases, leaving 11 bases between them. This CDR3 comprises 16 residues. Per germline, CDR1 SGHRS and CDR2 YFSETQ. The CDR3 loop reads CASSPRGDSGANVLTF. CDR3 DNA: TGCGCCAGCAGCCCCCGGGGCGACTCTGGGGCCAACGTCCTGACTTTC.

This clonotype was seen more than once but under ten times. CDR3 nucleotides: TGTGCCAGCAGCTTGGTGGGGACAGGAGAGACCCAGTACTTC. It is translated as CASSLVGTGETQYF. The chain employs TRBV5-4 and TRBJ2-5; TRBD1 matches at 8 bases. V lost 0 bases to trimming and J lost 4 bases; unmatched junction nucleotides: 2. Per the germline V gene, CDR1 is SGHNT and CDR2 is YYREEE (reference sequence). The CDR3 has 14 residues.

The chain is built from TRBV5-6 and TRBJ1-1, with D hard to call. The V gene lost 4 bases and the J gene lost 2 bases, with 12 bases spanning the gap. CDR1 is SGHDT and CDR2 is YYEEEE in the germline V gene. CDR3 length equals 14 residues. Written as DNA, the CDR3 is TGTGCCAGCAGCATCGGAGGGATCAACACTGAAGCTTTCTTT. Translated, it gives CASSIGGINTEAFF.

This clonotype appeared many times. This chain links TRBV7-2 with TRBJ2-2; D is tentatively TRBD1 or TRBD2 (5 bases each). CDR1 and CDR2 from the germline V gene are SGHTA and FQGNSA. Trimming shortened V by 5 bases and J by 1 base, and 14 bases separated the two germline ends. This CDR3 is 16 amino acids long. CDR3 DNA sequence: TGTGCCAGCAGCATAGGGACGTCTGTGAACACCGGGGAGCTGTTTTTT. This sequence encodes CASSIGTSVNTGELFF.

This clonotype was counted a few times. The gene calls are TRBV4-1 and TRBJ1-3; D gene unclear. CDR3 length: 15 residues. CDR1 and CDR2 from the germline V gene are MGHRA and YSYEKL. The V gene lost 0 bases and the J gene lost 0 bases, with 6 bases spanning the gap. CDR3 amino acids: CASSQDLHSGNTIYF. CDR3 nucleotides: TGCGCCAGCAGCCAAGATCTACACTCTGGAAACACCATATATTTT.

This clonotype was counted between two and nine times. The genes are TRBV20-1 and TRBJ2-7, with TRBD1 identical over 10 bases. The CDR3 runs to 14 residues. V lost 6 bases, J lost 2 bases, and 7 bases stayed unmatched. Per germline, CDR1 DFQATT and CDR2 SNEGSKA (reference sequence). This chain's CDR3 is CSAPPGQGTYEQYF. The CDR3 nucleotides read TGCAGTGCCCCGCCGGGACAGGGGACCTACGAGCAGTACTTC.

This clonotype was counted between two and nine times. CDR3 nucleotides: TGCGCCAGCAGCGTGGACAGGGGGACTGAAGCTTTCTTT. This gives the protein CASSVDRGTEAFF. J is TRBJ1-1 and V is TRBV4-1; 10 bases match TRBD1. CDR1 MGHRA and CDR2 YSYEKL come from the germline V gene. The CDR3 covers 13 residues. Germline trimming cut 5 bases from V and 5 bases from J; bases unmatched to any gene: 2.

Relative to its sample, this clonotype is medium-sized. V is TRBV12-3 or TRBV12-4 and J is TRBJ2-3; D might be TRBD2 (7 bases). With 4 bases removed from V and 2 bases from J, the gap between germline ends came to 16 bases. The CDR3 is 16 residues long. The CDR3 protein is CASSYREGPNTDTQYF. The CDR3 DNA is TGTGCCAGCAGTTACAGGGAGGGTCCCAACACAGATACGCAGTATTTT.

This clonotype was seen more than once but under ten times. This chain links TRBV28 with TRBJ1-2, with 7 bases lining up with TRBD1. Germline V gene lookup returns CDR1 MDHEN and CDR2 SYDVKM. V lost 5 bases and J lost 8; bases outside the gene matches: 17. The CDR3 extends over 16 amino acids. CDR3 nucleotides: TGTGCCAGCAGTCCACCGGGACAGAATGGACCGCGGGGCTACACCTTC. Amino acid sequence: CASSPPGQNGPRGYTF.

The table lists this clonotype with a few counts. The CDR3 DNA sequence: TGTGCCAGCAGCCCCTGGGCCGACTACGAGCAGTACTTC. The encoded protein is CASSPWADYEQYF. This sequence joins TRBV7-3 and TRBJ2-7; D is uncertain. Trimming removed 5 bases at V and 3 bases at J, with 11 bases between. CDR1 and CDR2 from the germline V gene are SGHTA and FQGTGA. The CDR3 runs 13 residues.

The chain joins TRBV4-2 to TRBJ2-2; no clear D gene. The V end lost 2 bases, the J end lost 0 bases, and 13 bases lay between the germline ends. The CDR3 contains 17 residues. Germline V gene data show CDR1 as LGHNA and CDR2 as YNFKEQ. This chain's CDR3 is CASSQPEELPNTGELFF. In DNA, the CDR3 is TGTGCCAGCAGCCAACCCGAGGAACTACCGAACACCGGGGAGCTGTTTTTT.

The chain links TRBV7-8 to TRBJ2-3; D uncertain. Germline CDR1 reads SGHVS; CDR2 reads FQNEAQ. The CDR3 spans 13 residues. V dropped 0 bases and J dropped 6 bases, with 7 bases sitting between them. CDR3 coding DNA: TGTGCCAGCAGCTTAGCGGTCGCCGATACGCAGTATTTT. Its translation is CASSLAVADTQYF. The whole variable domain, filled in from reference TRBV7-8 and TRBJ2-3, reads GAGVSQSPRYKVAKRGQDVALRCDPISGHVSLFWYQQALGQGPEFLTYFQNEAQLDKSGLPSDRFFAERPEGSVSTLKIQRTQQEDSAVYLCASSLAVADTQYFGPGTRLTVL.

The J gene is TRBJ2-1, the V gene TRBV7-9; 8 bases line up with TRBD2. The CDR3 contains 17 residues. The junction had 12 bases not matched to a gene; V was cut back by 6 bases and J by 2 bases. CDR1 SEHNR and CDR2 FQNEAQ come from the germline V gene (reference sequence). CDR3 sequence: CASSSAPGGDPYNEQFF. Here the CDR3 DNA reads TGTGCCAGCAGTTCCGCCCCCGGGGGGGATCCCTACAATGAGCAGTTCTTC.

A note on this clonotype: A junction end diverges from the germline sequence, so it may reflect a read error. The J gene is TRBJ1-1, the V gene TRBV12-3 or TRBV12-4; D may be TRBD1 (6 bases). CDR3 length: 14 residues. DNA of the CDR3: TGTGCCAGCAGTTCGGGGGCGGGGTGGACTGGAGCTTTCTTT. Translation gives CASSSGAGWTGAFF.

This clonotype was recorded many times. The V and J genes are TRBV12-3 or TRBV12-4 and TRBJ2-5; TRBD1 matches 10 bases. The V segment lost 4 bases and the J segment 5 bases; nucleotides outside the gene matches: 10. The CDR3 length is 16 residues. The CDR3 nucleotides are TGTGCCAGCAGTTCGCAGACCGGGACAGGGGTCGAGACCCAGTACTTC. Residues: CASSSQTGTGVETQYF.

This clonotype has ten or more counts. CDR3 residues: CASSNPLTGATETQYF. As DNA, the CDR3 is TGTGCCAGCAGCAACCCCCTGACAGGGGCGACGGAGACCCAGTACTTC. The J gene is TRBJ2-5, the V gene TRBV7-8; the match to TRBD1 covers 8 bases. The CDR3 consists of 16 residues. J was trimmed by 5 bases and V by 5 bases; bases with no gene match: 13. The germline V gene encodes CDR1 SGHVS and CDR2 FQNEAQ.

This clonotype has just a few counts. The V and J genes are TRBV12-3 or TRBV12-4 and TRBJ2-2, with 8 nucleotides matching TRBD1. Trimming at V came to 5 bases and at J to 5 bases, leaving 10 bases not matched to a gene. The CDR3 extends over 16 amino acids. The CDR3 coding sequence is TGTGCCAGCAGTAAGACGGGACAGGTCAATACCGGGGAGCTGTTTTTT. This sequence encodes CASSKTGQVNTGELFF.